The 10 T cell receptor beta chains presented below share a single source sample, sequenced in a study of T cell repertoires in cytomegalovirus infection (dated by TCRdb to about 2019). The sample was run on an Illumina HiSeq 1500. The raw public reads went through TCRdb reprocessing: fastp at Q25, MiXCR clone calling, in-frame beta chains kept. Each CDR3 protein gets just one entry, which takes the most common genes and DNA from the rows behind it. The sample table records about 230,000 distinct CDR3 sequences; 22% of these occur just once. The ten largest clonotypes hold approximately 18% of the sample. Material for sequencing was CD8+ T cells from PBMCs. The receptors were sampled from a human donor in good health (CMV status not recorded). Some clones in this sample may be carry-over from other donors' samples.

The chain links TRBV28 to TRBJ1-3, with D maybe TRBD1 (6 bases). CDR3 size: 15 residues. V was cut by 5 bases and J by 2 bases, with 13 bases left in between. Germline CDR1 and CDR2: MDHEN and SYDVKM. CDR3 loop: CASSPQGQPGNTIYF. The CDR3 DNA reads TGTGCCAGCAGTCCCCAGGGGCAACCTGGAAACACCATATATTTT.

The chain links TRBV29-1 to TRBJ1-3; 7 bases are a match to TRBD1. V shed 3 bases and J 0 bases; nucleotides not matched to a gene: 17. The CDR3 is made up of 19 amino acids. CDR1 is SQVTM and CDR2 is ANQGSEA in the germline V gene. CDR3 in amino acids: CSVEAGTAKPGSSGNTIYF. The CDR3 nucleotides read TGCAGCGTTGAGGCCGGGACAGCCAAGCCAGGATCCTCTGGAAACACCATATATTTT.

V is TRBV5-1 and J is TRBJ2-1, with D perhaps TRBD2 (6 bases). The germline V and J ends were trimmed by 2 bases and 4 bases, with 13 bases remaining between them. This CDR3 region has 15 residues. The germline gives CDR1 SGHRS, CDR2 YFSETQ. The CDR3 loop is CASSFWGDGYNEQFF. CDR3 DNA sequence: TGCGCCAGCAGCTTTTGGGGGGACGGGTACAATGAGCAGTTCTTC. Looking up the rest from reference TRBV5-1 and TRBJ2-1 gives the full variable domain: KAGVTQTPRYLIKTRGQQVTLSCSPISGHRSVSWYQQTPGQGLQFLFEYFSETQRNKGNFPGRFSGRQFSNSRSEMNVSTLELGDSALYLCASSFWGDGYNEQFFGPGTRLTVL.

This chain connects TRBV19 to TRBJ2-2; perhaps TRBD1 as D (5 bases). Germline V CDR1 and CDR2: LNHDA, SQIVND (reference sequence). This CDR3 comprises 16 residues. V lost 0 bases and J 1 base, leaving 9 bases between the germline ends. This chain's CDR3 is CASSIDRGQNTGELFF. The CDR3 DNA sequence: TGTGCCAGTAGTATAGATAGGGGTCAGAACACCGGGGAGCTGTTTTTT.

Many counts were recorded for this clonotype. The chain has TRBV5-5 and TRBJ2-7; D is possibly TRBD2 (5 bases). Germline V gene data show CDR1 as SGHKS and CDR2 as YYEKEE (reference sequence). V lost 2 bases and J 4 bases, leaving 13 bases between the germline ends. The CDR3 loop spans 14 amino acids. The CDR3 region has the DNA TGTGCCAGCAGCTTTAATGCGGGTAGTTACGAGCAGTACTTC. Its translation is CASSFNAGSYEQYF.

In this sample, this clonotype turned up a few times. The CDR3 loop is CASSLRGSYNEQFF. CDR3 coding DNA: TGTGCCAGCAGTTTGCGGGGGTCCTACAATGAGCAGTTCTTC. The genes are TRBV27 and TRBJ2-1; 7 bases match TRBD2. CDR3 length: 14 amino acids. Germline CDR1 reads MNHEY; CDR2 reads SMNVEV (reference sequence). V lost 3 bases to trimming and J lost 1 base; unmatched junction nucleotides: 0.

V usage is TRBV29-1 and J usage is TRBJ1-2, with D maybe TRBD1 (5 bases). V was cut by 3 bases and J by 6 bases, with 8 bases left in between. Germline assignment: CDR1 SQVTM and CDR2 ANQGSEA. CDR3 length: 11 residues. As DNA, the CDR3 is TGCAGCGTTGATGGGACCCATGGCTACACCTTC. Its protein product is CSVDGTHGYTF.

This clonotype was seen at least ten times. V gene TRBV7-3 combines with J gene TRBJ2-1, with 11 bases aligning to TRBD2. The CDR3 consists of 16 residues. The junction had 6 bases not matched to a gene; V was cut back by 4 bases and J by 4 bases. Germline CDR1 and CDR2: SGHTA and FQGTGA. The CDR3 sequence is CASSSSGTSGYNEQFF. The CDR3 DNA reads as TGTGCCAGCAGCTCCTCCGGGACTAGCGGTTACAATGAGCAGTTCTTC.

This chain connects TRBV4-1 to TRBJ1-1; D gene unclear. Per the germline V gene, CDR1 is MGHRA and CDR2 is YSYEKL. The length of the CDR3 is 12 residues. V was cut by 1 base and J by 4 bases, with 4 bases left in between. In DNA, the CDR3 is TGCGCCAGCAGCCAAGGTGTCACTGAAGCTTTCTTT. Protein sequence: CASSQGVTEAFF.

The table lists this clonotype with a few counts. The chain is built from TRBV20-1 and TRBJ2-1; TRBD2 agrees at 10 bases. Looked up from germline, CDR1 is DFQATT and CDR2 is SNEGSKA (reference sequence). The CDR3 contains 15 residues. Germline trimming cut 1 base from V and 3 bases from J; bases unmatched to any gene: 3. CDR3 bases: TGCAGTGCTAGAGTAGTAGCGGGGGGCTACAATGAGCAGTTCTTC. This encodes CSARVVAGGYNEQFF.